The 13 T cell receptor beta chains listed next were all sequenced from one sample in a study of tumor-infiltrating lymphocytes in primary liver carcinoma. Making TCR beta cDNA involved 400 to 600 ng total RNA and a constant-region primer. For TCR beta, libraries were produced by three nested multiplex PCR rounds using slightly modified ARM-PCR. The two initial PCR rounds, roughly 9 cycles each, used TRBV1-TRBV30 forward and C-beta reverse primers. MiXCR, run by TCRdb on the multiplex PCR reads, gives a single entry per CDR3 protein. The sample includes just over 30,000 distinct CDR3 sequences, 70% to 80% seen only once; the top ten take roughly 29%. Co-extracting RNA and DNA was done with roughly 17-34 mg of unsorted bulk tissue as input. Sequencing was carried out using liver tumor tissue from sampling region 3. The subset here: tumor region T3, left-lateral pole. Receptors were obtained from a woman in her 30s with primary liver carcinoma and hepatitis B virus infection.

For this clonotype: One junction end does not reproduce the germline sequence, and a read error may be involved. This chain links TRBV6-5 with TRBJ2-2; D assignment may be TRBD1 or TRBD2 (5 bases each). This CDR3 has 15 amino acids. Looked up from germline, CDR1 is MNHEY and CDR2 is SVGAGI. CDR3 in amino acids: CASSPRAGFTGELVF. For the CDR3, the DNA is TGTGCCAGCAGTCCGCGGGCAGGGTTCACCGGAGAGCTGGTTTTT.

CDR3 DNA: TGTGCCAGCAGCTTAAATTTCGGGATATCAAATCAGCATCAGCATTTT. Encoded protein: CASSLNFGISNQHQHF. This chain uses TRBV11-2 with TRBJ1-5; D is unresolved. The CDR3 runs to 16 residues. CDR1 is SGHAT and CDR2 is FQNNGV in the germline V gene. The V gene lost 2 bases and the J gene lost 13 bases, with 24 bases spanning the gap.

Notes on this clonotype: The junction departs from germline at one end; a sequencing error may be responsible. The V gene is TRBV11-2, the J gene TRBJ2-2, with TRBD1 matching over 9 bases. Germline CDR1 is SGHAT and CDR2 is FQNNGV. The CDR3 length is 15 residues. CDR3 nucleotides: TGTGCCAGCAGCTCCTCGACAGGGGGGGTCAGGGAGTTGTTTTTT. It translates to CASSSSTGGVRELFF.

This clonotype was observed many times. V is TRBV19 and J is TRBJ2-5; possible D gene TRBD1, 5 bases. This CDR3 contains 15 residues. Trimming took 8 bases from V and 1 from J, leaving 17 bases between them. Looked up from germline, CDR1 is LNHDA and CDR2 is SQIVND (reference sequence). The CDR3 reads CASSRFQGRQETQYF. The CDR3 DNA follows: TGTGCCAGTTCCCGCTTTCAGGGCCGCCAAGAGACCCAGTACTTC.

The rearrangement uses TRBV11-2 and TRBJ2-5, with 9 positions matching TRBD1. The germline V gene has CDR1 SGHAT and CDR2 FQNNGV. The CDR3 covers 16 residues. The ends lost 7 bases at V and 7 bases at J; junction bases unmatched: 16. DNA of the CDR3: TGTGCCAGCAACACAAGAACAGGGGGCGCGAGAGGGACCCAGTACTTC. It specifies CASNTRTGGARGTQYF.

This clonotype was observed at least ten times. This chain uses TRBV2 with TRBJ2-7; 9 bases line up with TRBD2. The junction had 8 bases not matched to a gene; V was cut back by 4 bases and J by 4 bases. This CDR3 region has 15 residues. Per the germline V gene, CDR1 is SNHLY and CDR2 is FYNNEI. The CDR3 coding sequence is TGTGCCAGCAGTGGGACTAGCGCTCAAGATTACGAGCAGTACTTC. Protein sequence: CASSGTSAQDYEQYF.

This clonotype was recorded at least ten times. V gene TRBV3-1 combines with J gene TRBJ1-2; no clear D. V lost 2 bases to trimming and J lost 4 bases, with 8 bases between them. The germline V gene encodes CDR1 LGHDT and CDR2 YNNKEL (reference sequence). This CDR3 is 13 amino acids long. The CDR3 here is CASSQNGFYGYTF. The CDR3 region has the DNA TGTGCCAGCAGCCAAAATGGGTTCTATGGCTACACCTTC.

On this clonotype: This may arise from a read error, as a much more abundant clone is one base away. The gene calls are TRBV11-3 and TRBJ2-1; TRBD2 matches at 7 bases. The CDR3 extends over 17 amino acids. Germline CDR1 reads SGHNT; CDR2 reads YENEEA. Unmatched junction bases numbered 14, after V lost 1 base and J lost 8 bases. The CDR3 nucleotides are TGTGCCAGCAGCTTAGGTCGGGGGGAGTGGTGTGCCGATGAGCAGTTCTTC. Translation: CASSLGRGEWCADEQFF.

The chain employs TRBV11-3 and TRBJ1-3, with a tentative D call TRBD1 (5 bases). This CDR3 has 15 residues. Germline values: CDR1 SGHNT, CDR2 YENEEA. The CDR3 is CISSLITGSGNTIYF. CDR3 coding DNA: TGTATCAGCAGCTTAATAACAGGTTCGGGAAACACCATATATTTT.

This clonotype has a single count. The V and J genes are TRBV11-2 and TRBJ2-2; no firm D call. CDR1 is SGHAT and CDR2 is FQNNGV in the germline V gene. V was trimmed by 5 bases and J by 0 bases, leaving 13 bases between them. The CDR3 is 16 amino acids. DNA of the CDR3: TGTGCCAGCAGCGACGGACCCAACGCGAACACCGGGGAGCTGTTTTTT. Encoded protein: CASSDGPNANTGELFF.

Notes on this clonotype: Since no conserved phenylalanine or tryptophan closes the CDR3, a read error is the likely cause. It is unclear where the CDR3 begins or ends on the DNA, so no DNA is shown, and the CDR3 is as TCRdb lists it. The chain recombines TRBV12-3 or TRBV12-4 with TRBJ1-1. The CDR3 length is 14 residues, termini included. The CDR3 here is CASSWSAPNTEAFI.

CDR3 amino acids: CASNTYPGSEERQYF. CDR3 nucleotides: TGTGCCAGCAACACCTACCCCGGGAGCGAAGAGAGGCAGTACTTC. The chain carries TRBV12-3 or TRBV12-4 and TRBJ2-5; tentative D call: TRBD2 (6 bases). This CDR3 is 15 amino acids long. With 7 bases removed from V and 11 bases from J, the gap between germline ends came to 26 bases.

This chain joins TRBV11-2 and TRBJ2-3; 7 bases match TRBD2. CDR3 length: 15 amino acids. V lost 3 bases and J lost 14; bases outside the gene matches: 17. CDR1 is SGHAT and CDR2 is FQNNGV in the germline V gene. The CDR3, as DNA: TGTGCCAGCAGCTTCGGACTAGGACGCAGAGATATGCTGTATTTT. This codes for CASSFGLGRRDMLYF.